The TCR beta chain described here comes from a study of early stage breast cancer tumors. Study-wide background: Most invasive tumors, about 75% of the 16, were ER+/PR+/HER2-.

General observations from the study: Blood repertoires resembled normal breast more than tumor. Most shared enriched TCRB sequences were commonly generated ones. Compared with adjacent normal breast tissue, tumors showed around 2.5-fold greater T cell density and higher clonality.

A few counts support this clone. Its antigen is as yet unknown. Germline V gene data show CDR1 as ENHRY and CDR2 as SYGVKD. The CDR3 totals 11 residues. Libraries were prepared by immunoSEQ multiplex PCR; TCRdb keeps only in-frame clonotypes and omits some of them. The sample shows fewer than 90,000 clones, under 85% of them seen only once. The sequence derives from a person aged 55-75 years with breast cancer. The sample taken for sequencing was blood. V gene TRBV10-3 combines with J gene TRBJ2-2; D is uncertain. The CDR3, as DNA: TGTGCGGGTTCGAACACCGGGGAGCTGTTTTTT. Translation: CAGSNTGELFF.